This T cell receptor (beta chain) was recovered during a study of blood T cell repertoires in COVID-19. On the study more broadly: Sites in the United States, Italy and Spain provided acute and convalescent COVID-19 samples. The cDNA or gDNA used as material had been derived from T cells, B-cell-depleted T cells, or PBMCs.

TCRdb's copy holds only in-frame clones and misses some; the assay was immunoSEQ multiplex PCR. The sample lists 150,000 or so clones; about 80% were seen once. V was pared by 2 bases and J by 4 bases, with 14 bases between. The CDR3 runs 15 residues. The germline CDR1 and CDR2 sequences are SGHTA and FQGNSA. The source material was peripheral blood. This clonotype was sampled from a man aged 55-75 years with acute or convalescent COVID-19. V is TRBV7-2 and J is TRBJ2-5, with D possibly being TRBD2 (5 bases). The chain's CDR3 is CASSLLGVTPETQYF. In DNA, the CDR3 is TGTGCCAGCAGCTTACTCGGGGTAACCCCAGAGACCCAGTACTTC.